The following is a T cell receptor beta chain sequence with its context. The sample is drawn from a study of blood T cell repertoires in COVID-19. Study-level information: Acute and convalescent COVID-19 samples came from the United States, Italy and Spain. PBMCs, B-cell-depleted T cells, or T cells were the source of the cDNA or gDNA that made up the material.

The germline V gene has CDR1 SNHLY and CDR2 FYNNEI. CDR3 length: 14 amino acids. Trimming took 6 bases from V and 9 from J, leaving 18 bases between them. As handled by the study authors: By means of reference gene primer amplification, nucleated cell counts were estimated. Measured with immunoSEQ multiplex PCR; TCRdb has only the in-frame clones, and not every one. V and J calls and clone size are given by that table; D and trimming were obtained from the DNA. The profile shows approximately 26,000 clones, 85% to 90% of them singletons. The receptor comes from a human donor in a cohort sampled during active COVID-19. The sequenced sample was peripheral blood. The chain recombines TRBV2 with TRBJ2-1, with D perhaps TRBD2 (6 bases). The CDR3 nucleotides read TGTGCCAGCAGACGACTAGTGAGGGAGAGTGAGCAGTTCTTC. Its protein is CASRRLVRESEQFF.